The rows below give T cell receptor beta chains drawn from one sample of a study of cytomegalovirus exposure and HLA in healthy donors. Profiled with immunoSEQ multiplex PCR; TCRdb holds only in-frame clones, not every one. The data show 180,000 or so clones, about three quarters seen once. The sample was PBMCs. These receptors came from a young man in good health and CMV-seronegative. The CDR3 runs from the conserved cysteine through the conserved F or W. A D gene is named only where the DNA matches it firmly.

TRBV5-1	TRBJ2-3	TRBD2	CASSLRPAGDGTDTQYF
TRBV5-6	TRBJ2-7	TRBD2	CASTLGLRGEVEQYF
TRBV7-9	TRBJ2-7	TRBD2	CASSLTSGGPGSYEQYF
TRBV4-3	TRBJ2-5	.	CASSLRTGQETQYF
TRBV4-2	TRBJ2-5	.	CASSQEPGASEGETQYF
TRBV29-1	TRBJ2-1	.	CSYRGATGNEQFF
TRBV18	TRBJ2-5	TRBD2	CASSAGVRETQYF
TRBV6-1	TRBJ1-2	.	CASSELGLQVFWGYTF
TRBV4-3	TRBJ2-3	TRBD2	CASSRASGIGADTQYF
TRBV7-9	TRBJ1-1	TRBD1	CASSLQGARTEAFF